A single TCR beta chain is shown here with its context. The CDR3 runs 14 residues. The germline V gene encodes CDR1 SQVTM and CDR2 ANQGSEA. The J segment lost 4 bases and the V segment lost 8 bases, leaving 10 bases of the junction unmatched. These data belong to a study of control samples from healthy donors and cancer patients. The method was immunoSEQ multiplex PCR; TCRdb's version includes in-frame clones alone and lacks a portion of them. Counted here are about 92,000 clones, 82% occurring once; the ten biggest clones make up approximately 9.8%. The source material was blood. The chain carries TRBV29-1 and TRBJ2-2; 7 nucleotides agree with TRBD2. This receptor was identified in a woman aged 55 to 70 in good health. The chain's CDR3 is CSPAGGSFTGELFF. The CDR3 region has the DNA TGCAGCCCGGCTGGCGGGAGTTTCACCGGGGAGCTGTTTTTT.